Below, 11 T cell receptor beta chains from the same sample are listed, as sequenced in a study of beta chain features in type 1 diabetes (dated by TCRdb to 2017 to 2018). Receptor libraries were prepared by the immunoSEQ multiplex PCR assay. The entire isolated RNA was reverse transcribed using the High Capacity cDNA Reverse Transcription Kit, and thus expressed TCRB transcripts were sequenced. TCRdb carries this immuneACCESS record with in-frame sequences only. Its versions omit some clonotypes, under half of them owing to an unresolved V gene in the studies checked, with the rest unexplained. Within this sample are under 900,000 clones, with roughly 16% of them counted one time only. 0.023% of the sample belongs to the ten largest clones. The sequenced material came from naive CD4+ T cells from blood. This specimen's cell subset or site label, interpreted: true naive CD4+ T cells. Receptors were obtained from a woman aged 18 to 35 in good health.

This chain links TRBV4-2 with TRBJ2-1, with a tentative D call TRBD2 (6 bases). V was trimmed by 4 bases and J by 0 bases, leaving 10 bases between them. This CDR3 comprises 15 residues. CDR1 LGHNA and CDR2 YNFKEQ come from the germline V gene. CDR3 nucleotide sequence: TGTGCCAGCAGCCCGATAGCGGTCTCCTACAATGAGCAGTTCTTC. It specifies CASSPIAVSYNEQFF.

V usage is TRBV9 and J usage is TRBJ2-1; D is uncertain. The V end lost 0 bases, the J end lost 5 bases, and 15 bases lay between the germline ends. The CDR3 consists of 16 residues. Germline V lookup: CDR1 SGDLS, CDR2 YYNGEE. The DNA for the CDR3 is TGTGCCAGCAGCGTAGCTAGTGTGGGCCACCACAATGAGCAGTTCTTC. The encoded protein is CASSVASVGHHNEQFF.

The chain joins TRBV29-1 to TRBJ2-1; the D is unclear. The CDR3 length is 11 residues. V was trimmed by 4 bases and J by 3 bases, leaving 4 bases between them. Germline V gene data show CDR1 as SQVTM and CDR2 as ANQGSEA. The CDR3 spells CSVVNYNEQFF. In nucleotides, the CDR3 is TGCAGCGTTGTCAACTACAATGAGCAGTTCTTC.

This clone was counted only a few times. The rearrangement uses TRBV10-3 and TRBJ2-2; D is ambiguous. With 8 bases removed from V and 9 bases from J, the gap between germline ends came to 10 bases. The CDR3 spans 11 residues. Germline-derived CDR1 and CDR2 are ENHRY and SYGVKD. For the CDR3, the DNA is TGTGCCATCGCCGGTACTCGGGAGCTGTTTTTT. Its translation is CAIAGTRELFF.

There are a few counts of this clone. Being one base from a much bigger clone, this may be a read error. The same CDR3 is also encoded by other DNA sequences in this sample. The chain's CDR3 is CASSVYNEQFF. The CDR3 nucleotides read TGTGCCAGCAGCGTATACAATGAGCAGTTCTTC. This chain links TRBV5-6 with TRBJ2-1, with D unclear. This CDR3 is 11 amino acids long. CDR1 SGHDT and CDR2 YYEEEE come from the germline V gene. V was cut by 4 bases and J by 4 bases, with 3 bases left in between. Full variable domain (outside the CDR3, taken from reference TRBV5-6 and TRBJ2-1): DAGVTQSPTHLIKTRGQQVTLRCSPKSGHDTVSWYQQALGQGPQFIFQYYEEEERQRGNFPDRFSGHQFPNYSSELNVNALLLGDSALYLCASSVYNEQFFGPGTRLTVL.

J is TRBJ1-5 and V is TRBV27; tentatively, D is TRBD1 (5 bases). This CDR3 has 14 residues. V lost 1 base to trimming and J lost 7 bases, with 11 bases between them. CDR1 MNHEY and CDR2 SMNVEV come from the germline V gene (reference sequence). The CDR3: CASSLFFGDQPQHF. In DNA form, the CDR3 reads TGTGCCAGCAGTTTATTTTTTGGGGACCAGCCCCAGCATTTT.

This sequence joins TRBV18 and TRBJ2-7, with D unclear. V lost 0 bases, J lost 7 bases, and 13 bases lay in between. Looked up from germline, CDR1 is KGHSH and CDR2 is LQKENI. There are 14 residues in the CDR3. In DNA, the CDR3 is TGTGCCAGCTCACCACCGAAAAAGTCGAGGGAGCAGTACTTC. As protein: CASSPPKKSREQYF.

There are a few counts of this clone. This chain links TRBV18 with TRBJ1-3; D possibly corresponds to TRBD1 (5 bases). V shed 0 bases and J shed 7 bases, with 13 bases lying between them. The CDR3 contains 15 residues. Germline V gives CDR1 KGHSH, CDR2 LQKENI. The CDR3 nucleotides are TGTGCCAGCTCACCACCCTCCAGGGAAAGTAACACCATATATTTT. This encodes CASSPPSRESNTIYF. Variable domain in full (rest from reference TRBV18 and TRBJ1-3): NAGVMQNPRHLVRRRGQEARLRCSPMKGHSHVYWYRQLPEEGLKFMVYLQKENIIDESGMPKERFSAEFPKEGPSILRIQQVVRGDSAAYFCASSPPSRESNTIYFGEGSWLTVV.

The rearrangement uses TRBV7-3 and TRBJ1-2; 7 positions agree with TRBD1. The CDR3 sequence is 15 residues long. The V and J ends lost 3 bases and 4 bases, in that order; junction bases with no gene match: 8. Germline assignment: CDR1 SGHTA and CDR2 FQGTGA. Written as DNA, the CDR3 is TGTGCCAGCAGCTTGGGGGGAGGACAGGTCTATGGCTACACCTTC. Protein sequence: CASSLGGGQVYGYTF.

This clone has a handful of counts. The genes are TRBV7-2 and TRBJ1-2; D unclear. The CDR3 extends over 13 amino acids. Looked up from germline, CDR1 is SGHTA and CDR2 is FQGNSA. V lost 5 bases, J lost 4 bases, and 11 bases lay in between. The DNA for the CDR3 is TGTGCCAGCAGCCTCTTAGGGCCCTATGGCTACACCTTC. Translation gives CASSLLGPYGYTF.

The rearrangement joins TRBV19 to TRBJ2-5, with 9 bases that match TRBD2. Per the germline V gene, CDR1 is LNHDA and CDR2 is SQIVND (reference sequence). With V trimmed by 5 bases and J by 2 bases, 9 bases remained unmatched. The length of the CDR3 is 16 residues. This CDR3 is CASSPGTAGGQETQYF. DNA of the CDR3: TGTGCCAGTAGTCCCGGGACAGCGGGAGGTCAAGAGACCCAGTACTTC.